This entry features one TCR beta chain sequence. Its target is not known. These data come from a study of graft-versus-host responses after intestinal transplantation. Whole-study context: Anti-thymocyte globulin induction, then tacrolimus and steroids for about 3 years, went to all recipients. General study results and limits: Researchers found peak circulating GvH clone levels linked to early post-transplant HvG declines. Recipient marrow held GvH clones, some first seen in ileum or blood. Allografts of one patient group, those with graft-donor T cell macrochimerism, had high graft-versus-host to host-versus-graft clonal ratios.

TCRdb's copy holds only in-frame clones and misses some; the assay was immunoSEQ multiplex PCR. The sample records under 6,000 clones, 72% being singletons. Trimming removed 0 bases at V and 0 bases at J, with 11 bases between. Germline values: CDR1 MGHRA, CDR2 YSYEKL. This CDR3 is 16 amino acids long. The origin of this receptor is a human patient who received an intestinal transplant, so some T cells may come from the graft donor. Source: PBMCs, taken less than 550 days after intestinal transplant. V gene TRBV4-1 combines with J gene TRBJ1-1, with D unclear. CDR3 sequence reads: CASSQERQDLNTEAFF. As DNA, the CDR3 is TGCGCCAGCAGCCAAGAAAGGCAGGACCTGAACACTGAAGCTTTCTTT.